By share of the sample, the clone carrying this T cell receptor (beta chain) is medium-sized. Measured with immunoSEQ multiplex PCR; TCRdb has only the in-frame clones, and not every one. The sample shows 25,000 to 30,000 clones, about 85% of them seen only once. The sample belongs to a study of blood T cell repertoires in COVID-19. The overall study: T cells, B-cell-depleted T cells, or PBMCs provided the cDNA or gDNA that served as material.

Germline CDR1 and CDR2: MGHRA and YSYEKL. Trimming cost V 4 bases and J 5 bases, with 11 bases left between them. CDR3 length equals 14 residues. The chain links TRBV4-1 to TRBJ1-4; D is possibly TRBD1 (6 bases). Sequencing used peripheral blood. This TCR was recovered from a human donor in a cohort sampled during active COVID-19. In DNA form, the CDR3 reads TGCGCCAGCAGCCCCTTCGGACAGAATGAAAAACTGTTTTTT. Residues: CASSPFGQNEKLFF.